These 24 T cell receptor beta chains share one sample of origin, sequenced in a study of shared clonotypes between healthy human individuals. Method: immunoSEQ multiplex PCR; TCRdb's copy keeps in-frame clones and lacks some. The repertoire holds approximately 1,500,000 clones, with nearly 99% as singletons. Sequenced: naive CD4+ T cells sorted from blood. The subset denotes: CD45RA+ positively selected. Receptors were obtained from a man aged 25-45 years in good health.

This chain connects TRBV5-1 to TRBJ1-1; D may be TRBD1 (5 bases). The germline gives CDR1 SGHRS, CDR2 YFSETQ. The CDR3 contains 14 residues. Trimming stripped 3 bases from V and 1 base from J, with 10 bases between. Here the CDR3 reads CASSSLTENTEAFF. CDR3 nucleotides: TGCGCCAGCAGCTCTCTGACAGAGAACACTGAAGCTTTCTTT.

V and J are TRBV5-1 and TRBJ1-4; 9 bases are a match to TRBD1. Germline values: CDR1 SGHRS, CDR2 YFSETQ. With 5 bases clipped from V and 5 bases from J, the junction kept 4 bases outside the gene matches. This CDR3 is built from 14 residues. The CDR3 coding sequence is TGCGCCAGCAGAACAGGGGGCGTAAATGAAAAACTGTTTTTT. Amino acid sequence: CASRTGGVNEKLFF. Full variable domain (remainder filled in from reference TRBV5-1 and TRBJ1-4): KAGVTQTPRYLIKTRGQQVTLSCSPISGHRSVSWYQQTPGQGLQFLFEYFSETQRNKGNFPGRFSGRQFSNSRSEMNVSTLELGDSALYLCASRTGGVNEKLFFGSGTQLSVL.

The V and J genes are TRBV10-3 and TRBJ2-7; no reliable D call. V was clipped by 2 bases and J by 6 bases, with 11 bases between them. The CDR3 totals 13 residues. From germline, CDR1 is ENHRY and CDR2 SYGVKD. In DNA, the CDR3 is TGTGCCATCAGTGAGGTCTCGGTGGGCGAGCAGTACTTC. Translation gives CAISEVSVGEQYF.

The chain recombines TRBV7-9 with TRBJ2-1; TRBD2 aligns across 9 bases. The germline gives CDR1 SEHNR, CDR2 FQNEAQ (reference sequence). Unmatched junction bases numbered 11, after V lost 2 bases and J lost 9 bases. The CDR3 sequence is 16 residues long. CDR3 in DNA: TGTGCCAGCAGCTTACGAAACAGCGGGAGGAATCCTGAGCAGTTCTTC. The encoded protein is CASSLRNSGRNPEQFF.

Remarks on this clone: This sample includes further DNA sequences coding for the same CDR3. The V gene is TRBV28, the J gene TRBJ2-1; tentatively, D is TRBD1 (6 bases). V lost 1 base, J lost 0 bases, and 10 bases lay in between. Germline-derived CDR1 and CDR2 are MDHEN and SYDVKM. The CDR3 runs 16 residues. The DNA for the CDR3 is TGTGCCAGCAGTTTATTAGGGGGAAGCTCCTACAATGAGCAGTTCTTC. It translates to CASSLLGGSSYNEQFF.

The chain has TRBV28 and TRBJ1-5; 10 bases match TRBD1. V was pared by 7 bases and J by 6 bases, with 9 bases of the junction left unmatched. Germline assignment: CDR1 MDHEN and CDR2 SYDVKM. This CDR3 has 15 amino acids. The CDR3 region is CASIEDRGRSQPQHF. Written as DNA, the CDR3 is TGTGCCAGCATCGAGGACAGGGGGAGGAGTCAGCCCCAGCATTTT.

The V call is TRBV9, the J call TRBJ2-1, with D possibly being TRBD2 (6 bases). Germline V lookup: CDR1 SGDLS, CDR2 YYNGEE. Trimming took 5 bases from V and 8 from J, leaving 14 bases between them. This CDR3 region has 13 residues. CDR3 loop: CASRDYADDEQFF. CDR3 DNA sequence: TGTGCCAGCAGGGACTACGCCGACGATGAGCAGTTCTTC.

About this clone: Within the sample, other DNA sequences also encode this same CDR3. The chain is built from TRBV18 and TRBJ1-2; the D gene is possibly TRBD1 (5 bases). This CDR3 has 15 amino acids. CDR1 and CDR2 from the germline V gene are KGHSH and LQKENI. Trimming pared 0 bases from V and 2 bases from J, leaving 10 bases between. This CDR3 is CASSPPGRVNYGYTF. The CDR3 nucleotides are TGTGCCAGCTCACCACCCGGCAGGGTCAACTATGGCTACACCTTC.

The chain couples TRBV11-2 to TRBJ2-1; maybe TRBD2 (6 bases). The V end was cut by 4 bases, the J end by 6 bases, with 13 bases between. CDR1 is SGHAT and CDR2 is FQNNGV in the germline V gene. The CDR3 is 14 amino acids. CDR3 loop: CASSWAGPLNEQFF. The CDR3, as DNA: TGTGCCAGCAGCTGGGCGGGACCGCTCAATGAGCAGTTCTTC.

The genes are TRBV6-1 and TRBJ1-2; 8 bases map to TRBD1. The germline gives CDR1 MNHNS, CDR2 SASEGT. Losses at the gene ends were 2 bases for V and 6 bases for J; bases not matched to a gene: 2. The CDR3 contains 13 residues. The CDR3 DNA follows: TGTGCCAGCAGTGAAACGACAGGGGATGGCTACACCTTC. It translates to CASSETTGDGYTF.

V gene TRBV19 combines with J gene TRBJ2-1; 7 nucleotides line up with TRBD1. The germline V gene encodes CDR1 LNHDA and CDR2 SQIVND (reference sequence). Germline trimming cut 5 bases from V and 2 bases from J; bases unmatched to any gene: 6. The CDR3 sequence is 15 residues long. CDR3 nucleotide sequence: TGTGCCAGTAGTGGGGGACAGCGAGCCTACAATGAGCAGTTCTTC. Encoded protein: CASSGGQRAYNEQFF.

The V gene is TRBV6-1, the J gene TRBJ2-7; 7 bases map to TRBD2. This CDR3 spans 16 amino acids. Germline CDR1 reads MNHNS; CDR2 reads SASEGT. The V gene end was trimmed by 1 base and the J gene end by 6 bases; junction bases not matched to a gene: 12. CDR3 DNA sequence: TGTGCCAGCAGTGAAGGGGCGGGAGCGGAGGGGTTCGAGCAGTACTTC. Encoded protein: CASSEGAGAEGFEQYF.

The chain couples TRBV9 to TRBJ2-2, with 7 bases aligning to TRBD2. V dropped 4 bases and J dropped 5; count of bases not matched to a gene: 11. The CDR3 has 16 amino acids. CDR1 is SGDLS, CDR2 YYNGEE, per germline. The CDR3, as DNA: TGTGCCAGCAGCCCGAGGGAGGGACTCTTTACCGGGGAGCTGTTTTTT. Translating gives CASSPREGLFTGELFF. The full variable domain, its missing parts supplied by reference TRBV9 and TRBJ2-2, is DSGVTQTPKHLITATGQRVTLRCSPRSGDLSVYWYQQSLDQGLQFLIQYYNGEERAKGNILERFSAQQFPDLHSELNLSSLELGDSALYFCASSPREGLFTGELFFGEGSRLTVL.

The gene calls are TRBV7-9 and TRBJ2-3; D perhaps matches TRBD2 (5 bases). There are 13 residues in the CDR3. Germline CDR1 is SEHNR and CDR2 is FQNEAQ (reference sequence). Trimming left V 8 bases short and J 5 bases short, with 14 bases between. CDR3 loop: CASVADFEDTQYF. CDR3 coding DNA: TGTGCCAGCGTTGCGGACTTCGAAGATACGCAGTATTTT.

The chain uses TRBV2 and TRBJ2-7, with 9 bases that match TRBD1. J lost 4 bases, V lost 10 bases, and 20 bases had no gene match. The CDR3 contains 17 residues. Germline values: CDR1 SNHLY, CDR2 FYNNEI. CDR3 bases: TGTGCCACTTCCGGGACAGGGACTGCCAAGGACTATTACGAGCAGTACTTC. Protein sequence: CATSGTGTAKDYYEQYF.

Concerning this clone itself: The sample holds other DNA sequences that translate to the same CDR3. The V gene is TRBV6-4, the J gene TRBJ2-1, with a tentative D call TRBD1 (6 bases). CDR1 and CDR2 from the germline V gene are MRHNA and SNTAGT. This CDR3 spans 14 amino acids. The V end was cut by 6 bases, the J end by 1 base, with 10 bases between. CDR3 DNA: TGTGCCAGCAGCGAGACAGGATCCTACAATGAGCAGTTCTTC. Its protein is CASSETGSYNEQFF.

The genes are TRBV18 and TRBJ1-1; D possibly corresponds to TRBD1 (6 bases). The V gene's germline CDR1 is KGHSH and CDR2 LQKENI. Trimming left V 5 bases short and J 3 bases short, with 19 bases between. This CDR3 spans 16 amino acids. The CDR3: CASSSTGLGFDTEAFF. For the CDR3, the DNA is TGTGCCAGCTCATCAACAGGGTTAGGCTTCGACACTGAAGCTTTCTTT.

The rearrangement uses TRBV11-1 and TRBJ2-7; 7 nucleotides align to TRBD1. There are 12 residues in the CDR3. V was pared by 6 bases and J by 3 bases, with 2 bases of the junction left unmatched. Germline V lookup: CDR1 SGHAT, CDR2 FQDESV (reference sequence). CDR3 sequence reads: CASSRQGYEQYF. CDR3 nucleotide sequence: TGTGCCAGCAGTCGACAGGGCTACGAGCAGTACTTC.

The rearrangement joins TRBV28 to TRBJ1-2, with D uncertain. Deletions cut 5 bases from V and 8 bases from J, with 15 bases between. The CDR3 is 13 residues long. Germline V lookup: CDR1 MDHEN, CDR2 SYDVKM. In DNA form, the CDR3 reads TGTGCCAGCAGTCCCCAGGACCCTGAGGGCTACACCTTC. It yields the protein CASSPQDPEGYTF.

The rearrangement links TRBV11-2 to TRBJ2-7; tentatively, D is TRBD2 (6 bases). There are 16 residues in the CDR3. The ends were cut back, 3 bases at V and 0 bases at J, with 15 bases in the middle. Germline V lookup: CDR1 SGHAT, CDR2 FQNNGV. CDR3 sequence reads: CASSFTVLANSYEQYF. CDR3 DNA: TGTGCCAGCAGCTTTACCGTACTAGCCAACTCCTACGAGCAGTACTTC.

CDR3 DNA: TGTGCCAGCAGCCAAGAGGACAGGAGCAATCAGCCCCAGCATTTT. This encodes CASSQEDRSNQPQHF. J is TRBJ1-5 and V is TRBV4-2; TRBD1 agrees at 7 bases. J lost 1 base, V lost 0 bases, and 0 bases had no gene match. This CDR3 has 15 amino acids. Germline V gene sequence: CDR1 LGHNA, CDR2 YNFKEQ.

This clone appeared a single time. The chain links TRBV5-4 to TRBJ2-1, with 9 bases fitting TRBD2. The germline CDR1 and CDR2 sequences are SGHNT and YYREEE (reference sequence). CDR3 size: 15 residues. J gave up 8 bases and V 6 bases, and 12 bases lay outside the gene matches. This CDR3 is CASTWGGRADYEQFF. In DNA form, the CDR3 reads TGTGCCAGCACCTGGGGCGGGAGGGCCGACTATGAGCAGTTCTTC.

A remark on this clone: Other DNA sequences in the sample encode the same CDR3. The rearrangement joins TRBV5-1 to TRBJ1-2; TRBD1 might be the D (6 bases). This CDR3 has 15 residues. Germline CDR1 and CDR2: SGHRS and YFSETQ. V was pared by 0 bases and J by 0 bases, with 9 bases between. The DNA for the CDR3 is TGCGCCAGCAGCTTGGCGGGGACAACTAACTATGGCTACACCTTC. Translated: CASSLAGTTNYGYTF. The entire variable domain, with the rest obtained from reference TRBV5-1 and TRBJ1-2, is as follows: KAGVTQTPRYLIKTRGQQVTLSCSPISGHRSVSWYQQTPGQGLQFLFEYFSETQRNKGNFPGRFSGRQFSNSRSEMNVSTLELGDSALYLCASSLAGTTNYGYTFGSGTRLTVV.

The chain has TRBV6-6 and TRBJ1-1; D not resolved. V was shortened by 7 bases and J by 1 base, with 13 bases between the two germline ends. CDR3 length equals 14 residues. Germline CDR1 is MNHNY and CDR2 is SVGAGI (reference sequence). The CDR3 sequence: CASILRLGNTEAFF. CDR3 nucleotides: TGTGCCAGCATTCTGCGATTAGGGAACACTGAAGCTTTCTTT.